What follows are 16 T cell receptor beta chains derived from one specimen sequenced in a study of shared clonotypes between healthy human individuals. Using immunoSEQ multiplex PCR, the repertoire was profiled, and TCRdb retains in-frame clones only, with some absent. The data show approximately 500,000 clones, 81% seen once. Sequences were obtained from PBMCs. These TCRs come from a woman in her forties in good health. Some clones in this sample may be carry-over from other donors' samples.

This clone has only a few counts. The rearrangement joins TRBV7-9 to TRBJ2-7, with D maybe TRBD1 (6 bases). This CDR3 contains 13 residues. V lost 1 base to trimming and J lost 4 bases, with 8 bases between them. Germline V gene lookup returns CDR1 SEHNR and CDR2 FQNEAQ (reference sequence). CDR3 region: CASSLGDNYEQYF. The CDR3 DNA reads as TGTGCCAGCAGCTTAGGGGACAATTACGAGCAGTACTTC.

The V gene is TRBV27, the J gene TRBJ2-1; tentative D call: TRBD1 (5 bases). This CDR3 region has 13 residues. The V end was cut by 4 bases, the J end by 10 bases, with 14 bases between. Germline V gene lookup returns CDR1 MNHEY and CDR2 SMNVEV (reference sequence). DNA for the CDR3: TGTGCCAGCAGTTCCCTTCAGGGAAGGGAGCAGTTCTTC. Translation gives CASSSLQGREQFF.

The chain couples TRBV4-3 to TRBJ1-2; D unclear. Germline CDR1 and CDR2: LGHNA and YSLEER. CDR3 size: 14 residues. Between the trimmed V and J ends, which lost 0 bases and 6 bases, there was a span of 11 bases. CDR3 sequence reads: CASSQDTRGDGYTF. In DNA form, the CDR3 reads TGCGCCAGCAGCCAAGATACTCGGGGAGATGGCTACACCTTC.

The chain is built from TRBV13 and TRBJ1-1; 7 bases are shared with TRBD1. This CDR3 has 16 amino acids. Germline V gene data show CDR1 as PRHDT and CDR2 as FYEKMQ (reference sequence). V was clipped by 3 bases and J by 1 base; unmatched bases: 8. CDR3 in DNA: TGTGCCAGCAGCTTGGGGGCGACAGGGTGGAACACTGAAGCTTTCTTT. Translated, it gives CASSLGATGWNTEAFF.

Details on this clone: One base away lies a much larger clone, so this may be a sequencing read error. This chain links TRBV4-2 with TRBJ2-7; 7 nucleotides match TRBD2. Germline V gene data show CDR1 as LGHNA and CDR2 as YNFKEQ. V lost 0 bases and J lost 9; bases outside the gene matches: 14. The CDR3 is 16 residues long. CDR3 in amino acids: CASSQDGTGGLLWQYF. DNA of the CDR3: TGTGCCAGCAGCCAAGATGGAACGGGAGGTCTCCTCTGGCAGTACTTC.

The rearrangement links TRBV29-1 to TRBJ1-4; D not resolved. The CDR3 extends over 16 amino acids. The V and J ends lost 2 bases and 2 bases respectively, with 15 bases between them. Germline V CDR1 and CDR2: SQVTM, ANQGSEA. The CDR3 nucleotides read TGCAGCGTTGAATCAGGTCACGCCGGGACTAATGAAAAACTGTTTTTT. This translates into CSVESGHAGTNEKLFF.

Remarks on this clone: It is likely a read error: a sequence one base away is far more abundant. V gene TRBV2 combines with J gene TRBJ2-7; either TRBD1 or TRBD2 may fit D (5 bases each). Germline CDR1 reads SNHLY; CDR2 reads FYNNEI. The CDR3 extends over 12 amino acids. Written as DNA, the CDR3 is TGTGCCGGCAGCCCCTTGGGACCTCGGCAGTACTTC. This codes for CAGSPLGPRQYF.

The chain carries TRBV20-1 and TRBJ2-7; D unresolved. The germline gives CDR1 DFQATT, CDR2 SNEGSKA (reference sequence). Trimming pared 4 bases from V and 3 bases from J, leaving 7 bases between. The CDR3 extends over 11 amino acids. CDR3 nucleotide sequence: TGCAGTGCTAAGCAGAGCTACGAGCAGTACTTC. This gives the protein CSAKQSYEQYF.

Note on this clone: Given a far larger clone just one base away, this is likely a sequencing read error. The gene calls are TRBV7-9 and TRBJ2-1, with 7 nucleotides matching TRBD2. The germline gives CDR1 SEHNR, CDR2 FQNEAQ (reference sequence). The CDR3 runs 16 residues. CDR3 nucleotides: TGTGCCAGCATCTTAGGGCTTGGCTGGACTAGGCCTGAGCAGTTCTTC. Residues: CASILGLGWTRPEQFF.

Points on this clone: This is likely an artifact of a read error, given a far larger clone one base away. Other nucleotide sequences from this sample produce the same CDR3. The J gene is TRBJ2-3, the V gene TRBV29-1; 8 bases align to TRBD1. V lost 2 bases, J lost 6 bases, and 10 bases stayed unmatched. This CDR3 contains 15 residues. Germline CDR1 SQVTM, CDR2 ANQGSEA. CDR3 nucleotide sequence: TGCAGCGTTGAAAGGGGAACAGGGGGTTCGGATACGCAGTATTTT. It translates to CSVERGTGGSDTQYF.

With respect to this clone: A far larger clone is one base from this, pointing to a likely read error. Other DNA sequences in the sample encode the same CDR3. The chain employs TRBV10-2 and TRBJ2-3, with a weak D call TRBD2 (6 bases). The CDR3 is made up of 17 amino acids. Germline lookup yields CDR1 WSHSY and CDR2 SAAADI. The CDR3 spells CASKRGSGTYSTDTQYF. For the CDR3, the DNA is TGTGCCAGCAAAAGGGGTAGCGGCACTTACAGCACAGATACGCAGTATTTT.

The J gene is TRBJ2-3, the V gene TRBV2, with TRBD2 matching over 8 bases. Germline loops: CDR1 SNHLY, CDR2 FYNNEI. The CDR3 is made up of 15 amino acids. Unmatched junction bases numbered 5, after V lost 4 bases and J lost 2 bases. The CDR3 DNA reads TGTGCCAGCAGTGTGCGGCGGGGGGTCACAGATACGCAGTATTTT. This sequence encodes CASSVRRGVTDTQYF.

The rearrangement links TRBV5-1 to TRBJ1-1; D is uncertain. This CDR3 contains 15 residues. The germline V and J ends were trimmed by 2 bases and 1 base, with 12 bases remaining between them. Germline V lookup: CDR1 SGHRS, CDR2 YFSETQ. The CDR3 reads CASSFGGSGNTEAFF. CDR3 coding DNA: TGCGCCAGCAGCTTCGGAGGGTCGGGGAACACTGAAGCTTTCTTT.

Comment on this clone: The missing conserved phenylalanine or tryptophan at the end of this CDR3 makes a read error likely. The limits of the CDR3 on the DNA are not certain, so only TCRdb's listed CDR3 is given. The chain joins TRBV25-1 to TRBJ2-7; the D segment call TRBD1 is taken from the table without a DNA check. From its first to its last residue, the CDR3 has 8 amino acids. Germline loops: CDR1 MGHDK, CDR2 SYGVNS. CDR3 residues: CASSGQAP.

This clone has a single count. Here the CDR3 reads CASSPRLAEVGYEQYF. In DNA form, the CDR3 reads TGTGCCAGCAGCCCAAGACTAGCGGAAGTAGGATACGAGCAGTACTTC. The genes are TRBV11-2 and TRBJ2-7; the match to TRBD2 covers 9 bases. The CDR3 runs to 16 residues. Germline values: CDR1 SGHAT, CDR2 FQNNGV. V shed 5 bases, J shed 4 bases, and the junction held 12 bases outside the gene matches.

CDR3 in DNA: TGTGCCAGCAGTTACGGAGGGACAGTGGGCGAGACCCAGTACTTC. It translates to CASSYGGTVGETQYF. The rearrangement uses TRBV6-5 and TRBJ2-5; maybe TRBD1 (7 bases). Per germline, CDR1 MNHEY and CDR2 SVGAGI. There are 15 residues in the CDR3. V was cut by 2 bases and J by 5 bases, with 15 bases left in between.